Listed below are T cell receptor beta chains from one sample, sequenced in a study of blood T cell repertoires in COVID-19. TCRdb keeps only in-frame clones here, not all; method: immunoSEQ multiplex PCR. This sample has fewer than 350,000 clones; 85% to 90% occur once, and the top ten carry over 0.9%. Sequenced: PBMCs or T cells enriched from blood (not recorded which). These receptors came from a woman between 25 and 40 years old who had been exposed to COVID-19. Each CDR3 is given without its conserved first and last residue.

V gene: TRBV2
J gene: TRBJ1-2
CDR3 protein: ASSEALQGGYGYT

V gene: TRBV28
J gene: TRBJ1-2
CDR3 protein: ASGRVKGNYGYT

V gene: TRBV2
J gene: TRBJ2-3
CDR3 protein: ASRDPGNTDTQY

V gene: TRBV28
J gene: TRBJ1-5
CDR3 protein: ASSLSGVSNQPQH

V gene: TRBV6-6
J gene: TRBJ2-7
CDR3 protein: ASSYRRGYEQY

V gene: TRBV18
J gene: TRBJ2-1
CDR3 protein: ASSPRTGLSSYNEQF

V gene: TRBV19
J gene: TRBJ1-1
CDR3 protein: ASTTGGGYTEAF

V gene: TRBV7-9
J gene: TRBJ2-1
CDR3 protein: ASTIMESYNEQF

V gene: TRBV7-9
J gene: TRBJ2-1
CDR3 protein: ASSLLAGQINEQF

V gene: TRBV5-1
J gene: TRBJ1-6
CDR3 protein: ASSPGQGAWSPLH

V gene: TRBV19
J gene: TRBJ2-3
CDR3 protein: ASSARTSGSGDTQY

V gene: TRBV14
J gene: TRBJ2-1
CDR3 protein: ASSQGGSPREQF

V gene: TRBV10-2
J gene: TRBJ2-2
CDR3 protein: ASSASGTGELF

V gene: TRBV5-8
J gene: TRBJ1-2
CDR3 protein: ASTPLGGGYGYT

V gene: TRBV6-1
J gene: TRBJ1-4
CDR3 protein: ASSEAGLATNEKLF

V gene: TRBV7-9
J gene: TRBJ2-3
CDR3 protein: ASSPVADTQY

V gene: TRBV7-9
J gene: TRBJ2-7
CDR3 protein: ASSLEGSWDRPSYEQY

V gene: TRBV19
J gene: TRBJ1-5
CDR3 protein: ASSWQGAQPQH

V gene: TRBV28
J gene: TRBJ1-3
CDR3 protein: ASRPGTGDHAGNTIY

V gene: TRBV28
J gene: TRBJ1-2
CDR3 protein: ASSSGGDPNYGYT

V gene: TRBV28
J gene: TRBJ2-3
CDR3 protein: ASTGGATDTQY

V gene: TRBV21-1
J gene: TRBJ2-7
CDR3 protein: AKKNQNRGRNEQY

V gene: TRBV5-1
J gene: TRBJ1-1
CDR3 protein: ASSLQSMNTEAF

V gene: TRBV5-4
J gene: TRBJ2-7
CDR3 protein: ASSLTRGYEQY

V gene: TRBV11-3
J gene: TRBJ2-1
CDR3 protein: ASSLGRERSYNEQF

V gene: TRBV5-4
J gene: TRBJ2-2
CDR3 protein: ASSHEREISTGELF

V gene: TRBV10-3
J gene: TRBJ1-5
CDR3 protein: AISVEGASNQPQH

V gene: TRBV28
J gene: TRBJ2-1
CDR3 protein: ASSLWGPQRQGAAYNEQF

V gene: TRBV19
J gene: TRBJ1-5
CDR3 protein: ASTKGTGISNQPQH

V gene: TRBV4-1
J gene: TRBJ2-7
CDR3 protein: ASSQPGTGAYEQY

V gene: TRBV12-5
J gene: TRBJ1-2
CDR3 protein: ASAPEGLGYT

V gene: TRBV19
J gene: TRBJ1-6
CDR3 protein: ASSMDRAWNSPLH

V gene: TRBV29-1
J gene: TRBJ1-1
CDR3 protein: SVRKPDRGSDTEAF

V gene: TRBV5-1
J gene: TRBJ2-2
CDR3 protein: ASSSSGSTGELF

V gene: TRBV18
J gene: TRBJ2-1
CDR3 protein: ASSLSWTSGSNEQF

V gene: TRBV2
J gene: TRBJ2-7
CDR3 protein: ASSGPGTSPYEQY

V gene: TRBV19
J gene: TRBJ1-1
CDR3 protein: ASSTTANTEAF

V gene: TRBV9
J gene: TRBJ1-1
CDR3 protein: ASSVNQGPEAF

V gene: TRBV18
J gene: TRBJ2-7
CDR3 protein: ASSFGGLAGAGEQY

V gene: TRBV28
J gene: TRBJ2-1
CDR3 protein: ASSLTGIHNEQF

V gene: TRBV6-4
J gene: TRBJ1-1
CDR3 protein: ASSALADTEAF

V gene: TRBV2
J gene: TRBJ2-1
CDR3 protein: ASKRDIGDEQF

V gene: TRBV28
J gene: TRBJ1-6
CDR3 protein: ASRNTNSPLH

V gene: TRBV2
J gene: TRBJ1-4
CDR3 protein: ASSAQGITTNEKLF

V gene: TRBV28
J gene: TRBJ2-1
CDR3 protein: ASSLRQFSYNEQF

V gene: TRBV3-1/TRBV3-2
J gene: TRBJ1-2
CDR3 protein: ASSQDQITSYGYT

V gene: TRBV19
J gene: TRBJ1-1
CDR3 protein: ASSMEQRRARGTEAF

V gene: TRBV9
J gene: TRBJ2-3
CDR3 protein: ASSSGTQSTDTQY

V gene: TRBV18
J gene: TRBJ2-1
CDR3 protein: ASSPWSMTSNPSYNEQF

V gene: TRBV7-2
J gene: TRBJ1-1
CDR3 protein: ASSLNGHMNTEAF

V gene: TRBV27
J gene: TRBJ2-7
CDR3 protein: ASSLSGVHEQY

V gene: TRBV18
J gene: TRBJ2-7
CDR3 protein: ASSPRSVTAYEQY

V gene: TRBV23-1
J gene: TRBJ1-4
CDR3 protein: ASSQGGLGEKLF

V gene: TRBV11-1
J gene: TRBJ2-5
CDR3 protein: ASSLRPQETQY